These 18 T cell receptor beta chains share one sample of origin, sequenced in a study of cytomegalovirus exposure and HLA in healthy donors. In the PCR, 60 Vbeta and 13 Jbeta primers were used. Assay used: immunoSEQ multiplex PCR; TCRdb lists only in-frame clones, some missing. This table has under 70,000 clones, 70% appearing once. The sequencing sample was made of PBMCs. These TCRs come from a woman in her sixties in good health and CMV-seropositive.

The chain combines TRBV2 with TRBJ1-2; no definite D call. The V gene lost 2 bases and the J gene lost 1 base, with 11 bases spanning the gap. The CDR3 consists of 15 residues. Per the germline V gene, CDR1 is SNHLY and CDR2 is FYNNEI. The DNA for the CDR3 is TGTGCCAGCAGTGAACAGGCTTACTTTAACTATGGCTACACCTTC. This codes for CASSEQAYFNYGYTF.

This chain connects TRBV5-1 to TRBJ2-2; weak D call: TRBD2 (5 bases). Per germline, CDR1 SGHRS and CDR2 YFSETQ. V was trimmed by 0 bases and J by 1 base, leaving 7 bases between them. The CDR3 sequence is 15 residues long. CDR3 nucleotides: TGCGCCAGCAGCTTGGCCGGGGAGAACACCGGGGAGCTGTTTTTT. This codes for CASSLAGENTGELFF.

The chain combines TRBV10-3 with TRBJ1-1, with 9 bases that match TRBD1. The trim removed 8 bases at V and 5 bases at J, leaving 9 bases unmatched. This CDR3 is 14 amino acids long. CDR1 is ENHRY, CDR2 SYGVKD, per germline. The CDR3 spells CAIEDRGQKTEAFF. In nucleotides, the CDR3 is TGTGCCATCGAGGACAGGGGTCAGAAGACTGAAGCTTTCTTT.

The rearrangement uses TRBV28 and TRBJ2-5; D remains ambiguous. The CDR3 runs 12 residues. The V gene's germline CDR1 is MDHEN and CDR2 SYDVKM. This CDR3 reads CVTAARQETQYF. CDR3 in DNA: TGTGTAACAGCCGCCCGACAAGAGACCCAGTACTTC.

This clone was recorded a few times. V is TRBV2 and J is TRBJ1-2; 7 bases agree with TRBD1. Trimming removed 4 bases from V and 6 bases from J; junction bases left unmatched: 8. The CDR3 spans 14 residues. CDR1 is SNHLY and CDR2 is FYNNEI in the germline V gene. The CDR3 region has the DNA TGTGCCAGCAGTGGAGTGACAGGGTTTGATGGCTACACCTTC. Protein: CASSGVTGFDGYTF.

V and J are TRBV6-1 and TRBJ2-7, with 9 bases lining up with TRBD1. Germline trimming cut 2 bases from V and 3 bases from J; bases unmatched to any gene: 5. Germline V gene sequence: CDR1 MNHNS, CDR2 SASEGT. This CDR3 comprises 15 residues. Here the CDR3 DNA reads TGTGCCAGCAGTGAATTAGGGACAGGGCTCTACGAGCAGTACTTC. Its protein product is CASSELGTGLYEQYF.

This rearrangement joins TRBV11-2 to TRBJ1-2; D not certain. Trimming left V 4 bases short and J 2 bases short, with 5 bases between. The germline V gene has CDR1 SGHAT and CDR2 FQNNGV. The CDR3 sequence is 12 residues long. The DNA for the CDR3 is TGTGCCAGCAGCTCTACGAACTATGGCTACACCTTC. It translates to CASSSTNYGYTF.

The chain couples TRBV4-3 to TRBJ2-7; TRBD1 is a possible D gene (6 bases). Trimming shortened V by 4 bases and J by 3 bases, and 16 bases separated the two germline ends. CDR1 is LGHNA and CDR2 is YSLEER in the germline V gene. The CDR3 is 15 residues long. The CDR3 DNA reads as TGCGCCAGCAGCCCCCAACAGGGCGAGTACTACGAGCAGTACTTC. Its translation is CASSPQQGEYYEQYF.

There are a few counts of this clone. This chain joins TRBV11-2 and TRBJ1-2; 8 bases match TRBD1. Germline V gene sequence: CDR1 SGHAT, CDR2 FQNNGV. The CDR3 consists of 14 residues. Germline trimming cut 4 bases from V and 4 bases from J; bases unmatched to any gene: 5. The CDR3 loop reads CASSSSGGAYGYTF. In nucleotides, the CDR3 is TGTGCCAGCAGCTCTTCAGGGGGCGCCTATGGCTACACCTTC.

V gene TRBV11-2 combines with J gene TRBJ2-5; 7 bases align to TRBD2. Trimming cost V 6 bases and J 5 bases; bases outside gene matches: 12. There are 15 residues in the CDR3. The germline V gene has CDR1 SGHAT and CDR2 FQNNGV. The DNA of the CDR3 is TGTGCCAGCAGTCGCCGGGGACTACCTTCGGAGACCCAGTACTTC. Encoded protein: CASSRRGLPSETQYF.

This clone was seen more than once but under ten times. This chain links TRBV27 with TRBJ2-7, with a possible D match to TRBD1 (5 bases). The V end was cut by 6 bases, the J end by 5 bases, with 14 bases between. The CDR3 totals 13 residues. Germline V lookup: CDR1 MNHEY, CDR2 SMNVEV (reference sequence). The CDR3 spells CASSKGRLDEQYF. In DNA, the CDR3 is TGTGCCAGCAGCAAGGGGCGCCTCGACGAGCAGTACTTC.

The chain combines TRBV2 with TRBJ2-1, with TRBD1 matching over 7 bases. The trim removed 6 bases at V and 1 base at J, leaving 0 bases unmatched. CDR3 length: 13 residues. From germline, CDR1 is SNHLY and CDR2 FYNNEI. CDR3 sequence reads: CASRDRSYNEQFF. In DNA, the CDR3 is TGTGCCAGCAGGGACAGGTCCTACAATGAGCAGTTCTTC.

The V gene is TRBV5-1, the J gene TRBJ1-2; the D is unclear. The CDR3 runs 16 residues. Germline lookup yields CDR1 SGHRS and CDR2 YFSETQ. V shed 4 bases and J shed 1 base, with 17 bases lying between them. CDR3 sequence reads: CASSPQEGFLNYGYTF. CDR3 in DNA: TGCGCCAGCAGCCCACAAGAGGGATTCCTTAACTATGGCTACACCTTC.

The chain employs TRBV6-1 and TRBJ2-1, with D maybe TRBD2 (7 bases). This CDR3 contains 15 residues. The germline V gene has CDR1 MNHNS and CDR2 SASEGT. V was trimmed by 6 bases and J by 7 bases, leaving 19 bases between them. The CDR3: CASREEGGAGNEQFF. The CDR3 nucleotides read TGTGCCAGCAGGGAGGAGGGGGGGGCTGGTAATGAGCAGTTCTTC.

The chain couples TRBV6-5 to TRBJ1-1; perhaps TRBD1 as D (5 bases). In germline, CDR1 is MNHEY, CDR2 SVGAGI. Deletions cut 1 base from V and 6 bases from J, with 6 bases between. This CDR3 region has 12 residues. CDR3 sequence: CASSYLGPEAFF. CDR3 in DNA: TGTGCCAGCAGTTACTTGGGGCCTGAAGCTTTCTTT.

V is TRBV19 and J is TRBJ1-2; possibly TRBD1 for D (6 bases). This CDR3 spans 14 amino acids. Trimming removed 7 bases from V and 8 bases from J, with 20 bases in between. Germline CDR1 is LNHDA and CDR2 is SQIVND (reference sequence). Here the CDR3 reads CASTRGGSLDGYTF. In DNA, the CDR3 is TGTGCCAGTACGCGGGGGGGCAGCCTAGACGGCTACACCTTC.

CDR3: CASSPTPEQAGTEAFF. CDR3 nucleotides: TGTGCCAGCTCACCGACGCCCGAACAGGCCGGCACTGAAGCTTTCTTT. The J gene is TRBJ1-1, the V gene TRBV18, with D possibly matching TRBD1 (5 bases). V was shortened by 3 bases and J by 4 bases, with 18 bases between the two germline ends. In germline, CDR1 is KGHSH, CDR2 LQKENI. There are 16 residues in the CDR3.

This rearrangement joins TRBV2 to TRBJ2-3; tentatively, D is TRBD1 (6 bases). The CDR3 is 17 amino acids. The ends were cut back, 2 bases at V and 0 bases at J, with 15 bases in the middle. Germline V gene lookup returns CDR1 SNHLY and CDR2 FYNNEI. The CDR3 DNA reads TGTGCCAGCAGTGAATTATCAGGGGTCGGCAGCACAGATACGCAGTATTTT. As protein: CASSELSGVGSTDTQYF.